These 31 T cell receptor beta chains share one sample of origin, sequenced in a study of OX40 agonist ivuxolimab in advanced cancers. Libraries were prepared by immunoSEQ multiplex PCR; TCRdb keeps only in-frame clonotypes and omits some of them. Seen here are tens of thousands of clones, around 91% observed once, and the top ten hold roughly 10%. The specimen comprised CD4+ or CD8+ T cells sorted from blood, sampled in a trial of the OX40 agonist ivuxolimab. These receptors were obtained from an adult with an advanced solid tumor such as melanoma, head and neck, liver or kidney cancer.

The V and J genes are TRBV5-8 and TRBJ2-1, with D possibly matching TRBD2 (6 bases). CDR3 length: 12 residues. Germline V CDR1 and CDR2: SGHTS, YDEGEE. Between the trimmed V and J ends, which lost 1 base and 8 bases, there was a span of 7 bases. The DNA for the CDR3 is TGTGCCAGCAGCTTGACTAGCTATGAGCAGTTCTTC. As protein: CASSLTSYEQFF.

The V gene is TRBV5-1, the J gene TRBJ2-1; the D gene is possibly TRBD1 (5 bases). CDR3 length: 16 amino acids. Trimming took 5 bases from V and 0 from J, leaving 15 bases between them. Germline-derived CDR1 and CDR2 are SGHRS and YFSETQ. For the CDR3, the DNA is TGCGCCAGCAGTACTGACCCTCAGGGCTCCTACAATGAGCAGTTCTTC. Translated: CASSTDPQGSYNEQFF.

V usage is TRBV5-1 and J usage is TRBJ2-7; D might be TRBD1 (6 bases). The CDR3 has 15 residues. Germline CDR1 and CDR2: SGHRS and YFSETQ. Trimming stripped 4 bases from V and 0 bases from J, with 14 bases between. This CDR3 is CASSTGHTSSYEQYF. CDR3 nucleotide sequence: TGCGCCAGCAGCACGGGACATACTAGCTCCTACGAGCAGTACTTC.

This rearrangement joins TRBV18 to TRBJ2-5, with D unclear. The CDR3 is 13 residues long. In germline, CDR1 is KGHSH, CDR2 LQKENI. Trimming cost V 3 bases and J 5 bases, with 10 bases left between them. CDR3 region: CASSPFIYETQYF. The CDR3 region has the DNA TGTGCCAGCTCACCCTTTATTTACGAGACCCAGTACTTC.

The chain has TRBV27 and TRBJ1-5; tentatively, D is TRBD1 (5 bases). This CDR3 is 20 amino acids long. Germline values: CDR1 MNHEY, CDR2 SMNVEV (reference sequence). V was clipped by 0 bases and J by 3 bases, with 24 bases between them. The CDR3 DNA sequence: TGTGCCAGCAGTTTATCGTGGGGTAGGACGATTAGGGGTAACAATCAGCCCCAGCATTTT. Translating gives CASSLSWGRTIRGNNQPQHF.

J is TRBJ2-3 and V is TRBV5-1, with 8 bases matching TRBD2. CDR1 SGHRS and CDR2 YFSETQ come from the germline V gene. The CDR3 has 12 amino acids. Germline trimming cut 3 bases from V and 8 bases from J; bases unmatched to any gene: 2. CDR3 sequence (DNA): TGCGCCAGCAGCTCGAGCGGGGGTACGCAGTATTTT. Encoded protein: CASSSSGGTQYF.

This clone has just a few counts. The V call is TRBV29-1, the J call TRBJ1-1; D gene uncertain. V lost 8 bases, J lost 0 bases, and 7 bases lay in between. The CDR3 length is 11 residues. Germline V gene lookup returns CDR1 SQVTM and CDR2 ANQGSEA. The CDR3 DNA follows: TGCAGCTCGACGTTGAACACTGAAGCTTTCTTT. The encoded protein is CSSTLNTEAFF. Full variable domain (outside the CDR3, taken from reference TRBV29-1 and TRBJ1-1): SAVISQKPSRDICQRGTSLTIQCQVDSQVTMMFWYRQQPGQSLTLIATANQGSEATYESGFVIDKFPISRPNLTFSTLTVSNMSPEDSSIYLCSSTLNTEAFFGQGTRLTVV.

The J gene is TRBJ2-7, the V gene TRBV7-8; 8 nucleotides match TRBD2. Germline loops: CDR1 SGHVS, CDR2 FQNEAQ. The junction had 9 bases not matched to a gene; V was cut back by 3 bases and J by 5 bases. The CDR3 spans 15 residues. In DNA, the CDR3 is TGTGCCAGCAGCTTTCCGGGACTAGGAAATCACGAGCAGTACTTC. Encoded protein: CASSFPGLGNHEQYF. The full variable domain, in which reference TRBV7-8 and TRBJ2-7 provide the parts outside the CDR3, is GAGVSQSPRYKVAKRGQDVALRCDPISGHVSLFWYQQALGQGPEFLTYFQNEAQLDKSGLPSDRFFAERPEGSVSTLKIQRTQQEDSAVYLCASSFPGLGNHEQYFGPGTRLTVT.

V usage is TRBV19 and J usage is TRBJ1-2; 7 nucleotides match TRBD1. Germline V gives CDR1 LNHDA, CDR2 SQIVND (reference sequence). This CDR3 spans 15 amino acids. V was pared by 7 bases and J by 5 bases, with 13 bases of the junction left unmatched. For the CDR3, the DNA is TGTGCCAGTATCGCCTCGGACAGGCGAAGATATGGCTACACCTTC. Protein product: CASIASDRRRYGYTF.

J is TRBJ1-4 and V is TRBV4-3; a possible D gene is TRBD1 (6 bases). The V end was cut by 2 bases, the J end by 4 bases, with 11 bases between. The CDR3 consists of 15 residues. Looked up from germline, CDR1 is LGHNA and CDR2 is YSLEER. The CDR3 nucleotides are TGCGCCAGCAGCCAACAAACAGGGCATAATGAAAAACTGTTTTTT. The encoded protein is CASSQQTGHNEKLFF.

This rearrangement joins TRBV5-1 to TRBJ2-1; D is perhaps TRBD2 (6 bases). Germline CDR1 reads SGHRS; CDR2 reads YFSETQ. The CDR3 length is 14 residues. V was trimmed by 7 bases and J by 0 bases, leaving 11 bases between them. In DNA form, the CDR3 reads TGCGCCAGCGCCGCCGGGGGCTCCTACAATGAGCAGTTCTTC. Amino acid sequence: CASAAGGSYNEQFF. The variable domain in full, with the rest retrieved from reference TRBV5-1 and TRBJ2-1, is KAGVTQTPRYLIKTRGQQVTLSCSPISGHRSVSWYQQTPGQGLQFLFEYFSETQRNKGNFPGRFSGRQFSNSRSEMNVSTLELGDSALYLCASAAGGSYNEQFFGPGTRLTVL.

The chain couples TRBV4-3 to TRBJ2-7; possible D gene TRBD1, 6 bases. CDR1 and CDR2 (germline): LGHNA, YSLEER. This CDR3 contains 16 residues. Trimming shortened V by 0 bases and J by 6 bases, and 18 bases separated the two germline ends. The CDR3 is CASSQDRNRVSGEQYF. CDR3 sequence (DNA): TGCGCCAGCAGCCAAGATAGGAACAGGGTATCGGGCGAGCAGTACTTC.

The rearrangement uses TRBV7-9 and TRBJ2-5, with 9 bases aligning to TRBD1. The last part of the DNA fits TRBJ2-7 better; the J call may be wrong. Germline V CDR1 and CDR2: SEHNR, FQNEAQ (reference sequence). The CDR3 has 14 amino acids. The chain's CDR3 is CASSRTGVSYEQYF. In DNA form, the CDR3 reads TGTGCCAGCAGTCGGACAGGGGTCTCCTACGAGCAGTACTTC.

The rearrangement links TRBV5-6 to TRBJ2-4, with 8 bases lining up with TRBD2. Germline CDR1 is SGHDT and CDR2 is YYEEEE. Trimming cost V 1 base and J 5 bases; bases outside gene matches: 2. This CDR3 has 14 residues. The DNA for the CDR3 is TGTGCCAGCAGCTTGCGGGAGGGCCAAAACATTCAGTACTTC. Its translation is CASSLREGQNIQYF.

This clone occurred once. The chain recombines TRBV4-2 with TRBJ2-1, with TRBD2 matching over 12 bases. CDR1 LGHNA and CDR2 YNFKEQ come from the germline V gene. The CDR3 is 15 residues long. After removal of 1 base from V and 7 bases from J, the junction contained 2 bases not matched to a gene. DNA for the CDR3: TGTGCCAGCAGCCAAGGGACTAGCGGGAATAATGAGCAGTTCTTC. Residues: CASSQGTSGNNEQFF.

The V call is TRBV29-1, the J call TRBJ2-2; D is tentatively TRBD1 or TRBD2 (6 bases each). This CDR3 has 14 amino acids. Trimming took off 4 bases at V and 0 bases at J, with 9 bases between the two ends. The germline V gene encodes CDR1 SQVTM and CDR2 ANQGSEA. The CDR3 sequence: CSVGGDTNTGELFF. The CDR3 nucleotides read TGCAGCGTTGGGGGGGACACGAACACCGGGGAGCTGTTTTTT.

This clone was counted once. J is TRBJ2-2 and V is TRBV6-1, with D possibly matching TRBD2 (5 bases). The CDR3 is made up of 15 amino acids. V was trimmed by 5 bases and J by 4 bases, leaving 14 bases between them. Germline CDR1 reads MNHNS; CDR2 reads SASEGT. CDR3: CASSTGKAGTGELFF. CDR3 bases: TGTGCCAGCAGTACCGGGAAGGCCGGCACCGGGGAGCTGTTTTTT.

The chain employs TRBV29-1 and TRBJ1-2, with TRBD1 identical over 11 bases. Germline assignment: CDR1 SQVTM and CDR2 ANQGSEA. CDR3 length equals 14 residues. After removal of 6 bases from V and 3 bases from J, the junction contained 6 bases not matched to a gene. CDR3 DNA: TGCAGCGTGGACCGGGACAGGGGGGACTATGGCTACACCTTC. The encoded protein is CSVDRDRGDYGYTF.

The genes are TRBV27 and TRBJ2-5; D is ambiguous. The CDR3 length is 15 residues. Germline lookup yields CDR1 MNHEY and CDR2 SMNVEV (reference sequence). Trimming cost V 6 bases and J 1 base, with 15 bases left between them. Here the CDR3 reads CASSPTLLLQETQYF. In nucleotides, the CDR3 is TGTGCCAGCAGCCCGACCCTCCTGCTCCAAGAGACCCAGTACTTC.

The V gene is TRBV18, the J gene TRBJ1-5; 8 bases fit TRBD1. Germline values: CDR1 KGHSH, CDR2 LQKENI. The junction had 11 bases not matched to a gene; V was cut back by 6 bases and J by 4 bases. The CDR3 extends over 16 amino acids. CDR3 residues: CASSPAGTGYNQPQHF. CDR3 coding DNA: TGTGCCAGCTCCCCCGCTGGGACAGGCTATAATCAGCCCCAGCATTTT. The full variable domain, with the rest looked up from reference TRBV18 and TRBJ1-5, is NAGVMQNPRHLVRRRGQEARLRCSPMKGHSHVYWYRQLPEEGLKFMVYLQKENIIDESGMPKERFSAEFPKEGPSILRIQQVVRGDSAAYFCASSPAGTGYNQPQHFGDGTRLSIL.

The rearrangement links TRBV7-2 to TRBJ2-5; D perhaps matches TRBD1 (6 bases). The CDR3 consists of 14 residues. Trimming removed 1 base at V and 5 bases at J, with 11 bases between. The V gene's germline CDR1 is SGHTA and CDR2 FQGNSA. The CDR3 DNA reads TGTGCCAGCAGCTTAGATCCGAGGGGGGAGACCCAGTACTTC. It codes for CASSLDPRGETQYF. The variable domain in full, with the rest retrieved from reference TRBV7-2 and TRBJ2-5, is GAGVSQSPSNKVTEKGKDVELRCDPISGHTALYWYRQSLGQGLEFLIYFQGNSAPDKSGLPSDRFSAERTGGSVSTLTIQRTQQEDSAVYLCASSLDPRGETQYFGPGTRLLVL.

The gene calls are TRBV5-1 and TRBJ2-1; no definite D call. V was trimmed by 2 bases and J by 5 bases, leaving 5 bases between them. The CDR3 loop spans 12 amino acids. Germline values: CDR1 SGHRS, CDR2 YFSETQ. CDR3 loop: CASSLQNNEQFF. Written as DNA, the CDR3 is TGCGCCAGCAGCTTACAGAACAATGAGCAGTTCTTC.

DNA for the CDR3: TGTGCCAGCAGTTTACCCGCTGCCTATGGCTACACCTTC. Translating gives CASSLPAAYGYTF. The chain recombines TRBV28 with TRBJ1-2; D remains ambiguous. The V end lost 2 bases, the J end lost 4 bases, and 8 bases lay between the germline ends. Germline assignment: CDR1 MDHEN and CDR2 SYDVKM. The CDR3 extends over 13 amino acids.

The chain links TRBV21-1 to TRBJ1-1. TRBV21-1 is given as a pseudogene. The CDR3 length is 17 residues. CDR3 nucleotides: TGTGCCAGCAGCAAAGTGTTCGGACGGACGGCGAACACTGAAGCTTTCTTT. Translating it yields CASSKVFGRTANTEAFF.

The chain recombines TRBV10-3 with TRBJ2-1; D is undetermined. Per the germline V gene, CDR1 is ENHRY and CDR2 is SYGVKD. This CDR3 region has 15 residues. V was trimmed by 0 bases and J by 7 bases, leaving 13 bases between them. The CDR3 spells CAISESQGYSNEQFF. CDR3 coding DNA: TGTGCCATCAGTGAGTCACAAGGCTACTCGAATGAGCAGTTCTTC.

The chain recombines TRBV5-6 with TRBJ2-7; 10 bases match TRBD2. The CDR3 has 15 residues. The germline CDR1 and CDR2 sequences are SGHDT and YYEEEE. V lost 5 bases, J lost 0 bases, and 5 bases stayed unmatched. The CDR3: CASRPLAGVSYEQYF. The CDR3 DNA reads as TGTGCCAGCAGACCGCTAGCGGGAGTCTCCTACGAGCAGTACTTC. Looking up the rest from reference TRBV5-6 and TRBJ2-7 gives the full variable domain: DAGVTQSPTHLIKTRGQQVTLRCSPKSGHDTVSWYQQALGQGPQFIFQYYEEEERQRGNFPDRFSGHQFPNYSSELNVNALLLGDSALYLCASRPLAGVSYEQYFGPGTRLTVT.

The chain links TRBV6-6 to TRBJ1-1, with a tentative D call TRBD1 (6 bases). The CDR3 has 13 residues. Trimming pared 0 bases from V and 6 bases from J, leaving 8 bases between. Per germline, CDR1 MNHNY and CDR2 SVGAGI (reference sequence). CDR3 region: CASSYSRQAEAFF. For the CDR3, the DNA is TGTGCCAGCAGTTACTCGAGACAGGCTGAAGCTTTCTTT.

The V and J genes are TRBV19 and TRBJ2-1; 7 bases agree with TRBD2. CDR1 LNHDA and CDR2 SQIVND come from the germline V gene (reference sequence). The CDR3 length is 17 residues. V lost 1 base to trimming and J lost 3 bases; unmatched junction nucleotides: 9. For the CDR3, the DNA is TGTGCCAGTAGTATAGCAGGCGGGGGTCTTAGCTACAATGAGCAGTTCTTC. It translates to CASSIAGGGLSYNEQFF.

J is TRBJ2-7 and V is TRBV9, with TRBD2 as a possible D gene (6 bases). With 4 bases removed from V and 0 bases from J, the gap between germline ends came to 11 bases. The CDR3 runs 14 residues. Germline values: CDR1 SGDLS, CDR2 YYNGEE. CDR3 sequence (DNA): TGTGCCAGCAGCTTGGGACTCCGCTCCTACGAGCAGTACTTC. Amino acids: CASSLGLRSYEQYF.

This chain joins TRBV18 and TRBJ2-1; the D call may be TRBD1 or TRBD2 (5 bases each). The CDR3 is 17 residues long. The V end was cut by 4 bases, the J end by 7 bases, with 23 bases between. From germline, CDR1 is KGHSH and CDR2 LQKENI. CDR3 region: CASSLLPGPRVTNEQFF. The CDR3 DNA reads as TGTGCCAGCTCACTTCTCCCGGGACCCCGTGTAACTAATGAGCAGTTCTTC. The whole variable domain, remainder taken from reference TRBV18 and TRBJ2-1, is NAGVMQNPRHLVRRRGQEARLRCSPMKGHSHVYWYRQLPEEGLKFMVYLQKENIIDESGMPKERFSAEFPKEGPSILRIQQVVRGDSAAYFCASSLLPGPRVTNEQFFGPGTRLTVL.

The genes are TRBV11-3 and TRBJ1-1, with a weak D call TRBD1 (5 bases). The germline V and J ends were trimmed by 2 bases and 11 bases, with 9 bases remaining between them. Germline V gives CDR1 SGHNT, CDR2 YENEEA. This CDR3 contains 11 residues. This CDR3 reads CASSLQGWAFF. DNA for the CDR3: TGTGCCAGCAGCTTACAGGGATGGGCTTTCTTT.